The 6 T cell receptor beta chains listed next were all sequenced from one sample in a study of shared clonotypes between healthy human individuals. Assay used: immunoSEQ multiplex PCR; TCRdb lists only in-frame clones, some missing. The data contain over a million clones, more than 95% of them singletons. The source material was naive CD4+ T cells sorted from blood. Subset: CD45RA+ positively selected. The receptor set was obtained from a man under 40 in good health.

The J gene is TRBJ2-7, the V gene TRBV15, with TRBD2 matching over 9 bases. The CDR3 length is 16 residues. Germline V gene lookup returns CDR1 LNHNV and CDR2 YYDKDF (reference sequence). With 2 bases clipped from V and 0 bases from J, the junction kept 5 bases outside the gene matches. The CDR3 loop reads CATSRPKAGGSYEQYF. CDR3 nucleotides: TGTGCCACCAGCAGACCAAAAGCGGGAGGCTCCTACGAGCAGTACTTC.

This chain links TRBV15 with TRBJ2-1, with 9 bases matching TRBD2. Germline V gene lookup returns CDR1 LNHNV and CDR2 YYDKDF (reference sequence). The CDR3 loop spans 15 amino acids. The V and J ends lost 1 base and 7 bases, in that order; junction bases with no gene match: 5. For the CDR3, the DNA is TGTGCCACCAGCAGAGCCTCTAGCGGGACAAATGAGCAGTTCTTC. Its translation is CATSRASSGTNEQFF. Based on the CDR3 plus reference TRBV15 and TRBJ2-1, the full variable domain is DAMVIQNPRYQVTQFGKPVTLSCSQTLNHNVMYWYQQKSSQAPKLLFHYYDKDFNNEADTPDNFQSRRPNTSFCFLDIRSPGLGDTAMYLCATSRASSGTNEQFFGPGTRLTVL.

Notes on this clone: The sample holds other DNA sequences that translate to the same CDR3. This rearrangement joins TRBV27 to TRBJ2-7; 12 nucleotides agree with TRBD2. This CDR3 has 16 amino acids. CDR1 MNHEY and CDR2 SMNVEV come from the germline V gene (reference sequence). Losses at the gene ends were 0 bases for V and 2 bases for J; bases not matched to a gene: 2. The CDR3 DNA reads as TGTGCCAGCAGTTTATCGCGACTAGCGGGAGCCTACGAGCAGTACTTC. Its translation is CASSLSRLAGAYEQYF.

This chain uses TRBV11-2 with TRBJ2-7, with a possible D match to TRBD2 (6 bases). The CDR3 spans 14 residues. Trimming took off 5 bases at V and 1 base at J, with 12 bases between the two ends. The germline V gene encodes CDR1 SGHAT and CDR2 FQNNGV. The CDR3 nucleotides are TGTGCCAGCAGCCCACGGGAGACTTCCTACGAGCAGTACTTC. Translation gives CASSPRETSYEQYF.

The chain employs TRBV5-1 and TRBJ2-3, with 11 bases aligning to TRBD2. Germline trimming cut 4 bases from V and 4 bases from J; bases unmatched to any gene: 11. The CDR3 has 17 residues. Germline V lookup: CDR1 SGHRS, CDR2 YFSETQ. The chain's CDR3 is CASSPMIAGGWADTQYF. In DNA, the CDR3 is TGCGCCAGCAGCCCGATGATAGCGGGAGGGTGGGCAGATACGCAGTATTTT.

The chain combines TRBV19 with TRBJ2-3; weak D call: TRBD1 (5 bases). This CDR3 is built from 15 residues. Germline-derived CDR1 and CDR2 are LNHDA and SQIVND (reference sequence). V was shortened by 3 bases and J by 2 bases, with 12 bases between the two germline ends. CDR3 coding DNA: TGTGCCAGTAGTATGACAGATACTGACACAGATACGCAGTATTTT. Residues: CASSMTDTDTDTQYF.